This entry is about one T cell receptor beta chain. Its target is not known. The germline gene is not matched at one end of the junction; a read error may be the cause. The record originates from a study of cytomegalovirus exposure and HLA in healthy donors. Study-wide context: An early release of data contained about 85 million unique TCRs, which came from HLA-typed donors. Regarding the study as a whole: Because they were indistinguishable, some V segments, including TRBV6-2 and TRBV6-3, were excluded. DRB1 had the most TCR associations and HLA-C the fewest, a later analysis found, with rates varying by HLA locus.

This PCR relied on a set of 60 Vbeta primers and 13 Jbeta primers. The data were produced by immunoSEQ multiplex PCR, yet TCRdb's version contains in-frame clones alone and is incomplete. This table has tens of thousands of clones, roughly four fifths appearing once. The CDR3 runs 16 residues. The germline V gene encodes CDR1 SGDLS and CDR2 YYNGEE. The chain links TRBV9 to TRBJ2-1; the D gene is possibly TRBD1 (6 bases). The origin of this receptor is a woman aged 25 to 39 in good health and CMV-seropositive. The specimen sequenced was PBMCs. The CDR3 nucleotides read TGTGCCCGCAGCGCTTCCACAGGGAGCTCCTACAATGAGCAGTTCTTC. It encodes CARSASTGSSYNEQFF.